What follows are 22 T cell receptor beta chains derived from one specimen sequenced in a study of blood T cell repertoires in COVID-19. Data came from immunoSEQ multiplex PCR; TCRdb stores just in-frame clones and leaves some out. The sample has around 400,000 clones, approximately 89% seen once. Sequencing used peripheral blood. These TCRs come from a woman aged 25 to 45 with COVID-19, enrolled during active disease.

This chain connects TRBV28 to TRBJ2-7; D unclear. CDR1 and CDR2 from the germline V gene are MDHEN and SYDVKM. V was cut by 5 bases and J by 6 bases, with 8 bases left in between. The CDR3 is 11 amino acids. In DNA form, the CDR3 reads TGTGCCAGCAGTAATCCCCTCGAGCAGTACTTC. It translates to CASSNPLEQYF. The whole variable domain, remainder taken from reference TRBV28 and TRBJ2-7, is DVKVTQSSRYLVKRTGEKVFLECVQDMDHENMFWYRQDPGLGLRLIYFSYDVKMKEKGDIPEGYSVSREKKERFSLILESASTNQTSMYLCASSNPLEQYFGPGTRLTVT.

The rearrangement joins TRBV28 to TRBJ2-7; D is uncertain. The CDR3 sequence is 14 residues long. The V gene's germline CDR1 is MDHEN and CDR2 SYDVKM. With 6 bases removed from V and 0 bases from J, the gap between germline ends came to 12 bases. CDR3 nucleotide sequence: TGTGCCAGCAGCCAGGCCCGATCCTCCTACGAGCAGTACTTC. Its translation is CASSQARSSYEQYF.

The chain is built from TRBV10-3 and TRBJ2-7; 12 nucleotides line up with TRBD2. The J segment lost 6 bases and the V segment lost 8 bases, leaving 5 bases of the junction unmatched. The CDR3 totals 13 residues. Germline V gene data show CDR1 as ENHRY and CDR2 as SYGVKD. CDR3 in amino acids: CAIGSSGRAEQYF. CDR3 nucleotides: TGTGCCATCGGGTCTAGCGGGAGGGCCGAGCAGTACTTC.

Ten or more counts support this clone. The DNA for the CDR3 is TGCGCCAGCAGTGAAGGACTCTCAACGGGCGAGCAGTACTTC. Translated: CASSEGLSTGEQYF. V gene TRBV10-1 combines with J gene TRBJ2-7, with D perhaps matching TRBD2 (5 bases). V shed 3 bases and J shed 6 bases, with 15 bases lying between them. Per the germline V gene, CDR1 is WNHNN and CDR2 is SYGVQD (reference sequence). The CDR3 loop spans 14 amino acids.

The chain employs TRBV4-2 and TRBJ2-7; 9 bases line up with TRBD1. V trimming: 4 bases; J trimming: 6 bases; junction bases outside the gene matches: 13. Germline CDR1 and CDR2: LGHNA and YNFKEQ. The CDR3 sequence is 16 residues long. The DNA of the CDR3 is TGTGCCAGCAGCCGTGGGGGACAGGGAATAAATAGCGAGCAGTACTTC. Translated, it gives CASSRGGQGINSEQYF.

The chain uses TRBV5-1 and TRBJ2-1; 9 nucleotides agree with TRBD2. The junction had 1 base not matched to a gene; V was cut back by 2 bases and J by 7 bases. The CDR3 runs 13 residues. Germline V lookup: CDR1 SGHRS, CDR2 YFSETQ. The CDR3 is CASSFSGGNEQFF. The CDR3 region has the DNA TGCGCCAGCAGCTTCAGCGGGGGGAATGAGCAGTTCTTC.

This clone was observed a few times. The J gene is TRBJ1-1, the V gene TRBV7-2; TRBD1 matches at 9 bases. The trim removed 4 bases at V and 6 bases at J, leaving 9 bases unmatched. Germline-derived CDR1 and CDR2 are SGHTA and FQGNSA. The CDR3 is 15 residues long. This CDR3 is CASSSHRGRLSEAFF. CDR3 DNA: TGTGCCAGCAGCTCTCACAGGGGGCGTTTGTCTGAAGCTTTCTTT. Combining the CDR3 with reference TRBV7-2 and TRBJ1-1 gives the whole variable domain GAGVSQSPSNKVTEKGKDVELRCDPISGHTALYWYRQSLGQGLEFLIYFQGNSAPDKSGLPSDRFSAERTGGSVSTLTIQRTQQEDSAVYLCASSSHRGRLSEAFFGQGTRLTVV.

V gene TRBV7-9 combines with J gene TRBJ1-1; D not certain. V lost 5 bases and J lost 6, with 13 bases in between. Germline CDR1 reads SEHNR; CDR2 reads FQNEAQ (reference sequence). CDR3 length equals 13 residues. Here the CDR3 reads CASSTGWVAEAFF. CDR3 nucleotides: TGTGCCAGCAGCACCGGGTGGGTCGCTGAAGCTTTCTTT.

The V and J genes are TRBV7-8 and TRBJ1-2, with 9 nucleotides matching TRBD1. This CDR3 comprises 14 residues. The germline CDR1 and CDR2 sequences are SGHVS and FQNEAQ. V shed 5 bases, J shed 7 bases, and the junction held 8 bases outside the gene matches. CDR3 loop: CASSPGQGGGGYTF. The CDR3 DNA is TGTGCCAGCAGCCCGGGACAGGGAGGAGGTGGCTACACCTTC.

The chain carries TRBV2 and TRBJ1-1; 7 positions match TRBD1. Germline assignment: CDR1 SNHLY and CDR2 FYNNEI. This CDR3 has 14 amino acids. The ends lost 6 bases at V and 4 bases at J; junction bases unmatched: 8. CDR3 loop: CASSLQGSGTEAFF. The CDR3 coding sequence is TGTGCCAGCAGCCTACAGGGGTCGGGCACTGAAGCTTTCTTT.

The chain has TRBV2 and TRBJ1-4; no firm D call. Germline CDR1 SNHLY, CDR2 FYNNEI. The CDR3 has 15 residues. V was shortened by 7 bases and J by 0 bases, with 12 bases between the two germline ends. Here the CDR3 DNA reads TGTGCCAGCAATCCGAGGACTGCAACTAATGAAAAACTGTTTTTT. This codes for CASNPRTATNEKLFF.

The chain recombines TRBV5-1 with TRBJ2-1; 12 positions agree with TRBD2. Per the germline V gene, CDR1 is SGHRS and CDR2 is YFSETQ. This CDR3 comprises 16 residues. J was trimmed by 7 bases and V by 1 base; bases with no gene match: 6. CDR3: CASSLYASGRGNEQFF. Written as DNA, the CDR3 is TGCGCCAGCAGCTTGTATGCTAGCGGGAGGGGGAATGAGCAGTTCTTC.

The V and J genes are TRBV19 and TRBJ1-1; D perhaps matches TRBD1 (5 bases). Germline V gives CDR1 LNHDA, CDR2 SQIVND (reference sequence). V lost 2 bases to trimming and J lost 0 bases, with 10 bases between them. This CDR3 has 15 residues. Written as DNA, the CDR3 is TGTGCCAGTAGTATATCCCCACAGGTGAACACTGAAGCTTTCTTT. Encoded protein: CASSISPQVNTEAFF.

The chain recombines TRBV3-1 (or the pseudogene TRBV3-2) with TRBJ1-2; D not resolved. Trimming stripped 2 bases from V and 4 bases from J, with 8 bases between. The CDR3 totals 13 residues. Germline CDR1 and CDR2: LGHDT and YNNKEL (reference sequence). The CDR3 nucleotides are TGTGCCAGCAGCCAAACCGACACCTATGGCTACACCTTC. The encoded protein is CASSQTDTYGYTF.

This clone came up a few times. V usage is TRBV3-1 (or the pseudogene TRBV3-2) and J usage is TRBJ1-1, with 12 bases identical to TRBD1. The V gene's germline CDR1 is LGHDT and CDR2 YNNKEL (reference sequence). After removal of 4 bases from V and 7 bases from J, the junction contained 7 bases not matched to a gene. This CDR3 has 15 residues. DNA for the CDR3: TGTGCCAGCAGCCGGGGGGACAGGGGGCTCGGTGAAGCTTTCTTT. Translating it yields CASSRGDRGLGEAFF.

This chain links TRBV4-1 with TRBJ2-1, with TRBD2 identical over 7 bases. Trimming removed 1 base from V and 6 bases from J; junction bases left unmatched: 6. The germline V gene has CDR1 MGHRA and CDR2 YSYEKL. The CDR3 sequence is 15 residues long. CDR3 sequence reads: CASSQGWEGPNEQFF. The CDR3 nucleotides read TGCGCCAGCAGCCAAGGTTGGGAGGGCCCCAATGAGCAGTTCTTC.

CDR3 in amino acids: CASRGQGGPEAFF. The CDR3 DNA reads as TGTGCCAGCAGAGGACAGGGGGGTCCCGAAGCTTTCTTT. The V call is TRBV28, the J call TRBJ1-1, with 10 bases matching TRBD1. Trimming took 6 bases from V and 8 from J; bases not matched to a gene: 6. This CDR3 has 13 amino acids. Germline V gene data show CDR1 as MDHEN and CDR2 as SYDVKM.

The V call is TRBV11-1, the J call TRBJ2-1, with D possibly matching TRBD2 (5 bases). CDR3 length: 16 amino acids. With 0 bases removed from V and 10 bases from J, the gap between germline ends came to 19 bases. The V gene's germline CDR1 is SGHAT and CDR2 FQDESV (reference sequence). CDR3 protein: CASSLAGEPSVWEQFF. CDR3 in DNA: TGTGCCAGCAGCTTAGCGGGAGAGCCCTCGGTATGGGAGCAGTTCTTC.

J is TRBJ2-7 and V is TRBV4-2, with 7 bases matching TRBD2. CDR1 is LGHNA and CDR2 is YNFKEQ in the germline V gene. This CDR3 has 19 residues. V gave up 0 bases and J gave up 4 bases; unmatched junction bases: 18. The CDR3 region has the DNA TGTGCCAGCAGCCAAGATCCGTGGCTAGCGGACAACCCCTCTTACGAGCAGTACTTC. It yields the protein CASSQDPWLADNPSYEQYF.

J is TRBJ1-2 and V is TRBV3-1 (or the pseudogene TRBV3-2), with D uncertain. Germline loops: CDR1 LGHDT, CDR2 YNNKEL (reference sequence). This CDR3 region has 15 residues. Trimming cost V 2 bases and J 5 bases, with 15 bases left between them. The CDR3 nucleotides read TGTGCCAGCAGCCAACTACCGGGTCCCAAGTATGGCTACACCTTC. Translation gives CASSQLPGPKYGYTF.

The rearrangement joins TRBV24-1 to TRBJ2-1, with 8 bases fitting TRBD2. The V gene end was trimmed by 4 bases and the J gene end by 4 bases; junction bases not matched to a gene: 14. The CDR3 runs 18 residues. In germline, CDR1 is KGHDR, CDR2 SFDVKD. The CDR3 DNA reads as TGTGCCACCAGTGACCCGGGAAAAAGCGGGAGTCATTACAATGAGCAGTTCTTC. It encodes CATSDPGKSGSHYNEQFF.

This clone has only one observation. The chain combines TRBV7-2 with TRBJ1-1; 9 nucleotides line up with TRBD1. J gave up 6 bases and V 6 bases, and 8 bases lay outside the gene matches. CDR3 length equals 14 residues. Per germline, CDR1 SGHTA and CDR2 FQGNSA. The CDR3 sequence is CASRRDRVFAEAFF. CDR3 DNA sequence: TGTGCCAGCAGAAGGGACAGGGTTTTCGCTGAAGCTTTCTTT.